The T cell receptor beta chain described here comes from a study of T-cell reconstitution after alpha-beta-depleted transplantation in children. The library targeted TCRbeta and was prepared with unique molecular identifiers. TCRdb processed the PCR reads anew with MiXCR; each CDR3 protein has one entry. The data show around 700,000 distinct CDR3 sequences, around 13% seen once. Study-wide points: T-cell numbers and diversity, one year after transplant, stemmed largely from T cells that were newly produced.

Turning to this clonotype: Its antigen is not identified. A clone one base away is much larger, so this may be a read error.

Germline loops: CDR1 DFQATT, CDR2 SNEGSKA (reference sequence). The length of the CDR3 is 13 residues. This receptor was taken from a girl aged 2-10 years with congenital amegakaryocytic thrombocytopenia, due to receive a stem cell transplant. This specimen was PBMCs, taken before TCRalphabeta/CD19-depleted stem cell transplant. V gene TRBV20-1 combines with J gene TRBJ2-7; a weak D match, TRBD1 (6 bases). The CDR3 loop is CSARTGLSYKQYF. Written as DNA, the CDR3 is TGCAGTGCTAGAACAGGGCTATCCTACAAGCAGTACTTC.